A single sample gave rise to the 13 T cell receptor beta chains below, sequenced in a study of Ad26.COV2.S vaccination and SARS-CoV-2 variants. Sequencing used immunoSEQ multiplex PCR; TCRdb keeps in-frame clones, though not all of them. The repertoire holds about 350,000 clones, with 88% as singletons. Treatment here: around 19 received Ad26.COV2.S at low or high dose, single or two shots; five or six received placebo; per-sample allocation not given. Day 63 following the first vaccine or placebo injection was when the samples were taken. Material: peripheral blood, obtained in a trial of Ad26.COV2.S vaccine versus placebo. All receptors come from a person between 18 and 59 years old who received the Ad26.COV2.S COVID-19 vaccine or a placebo.

The J gene is TRBJ2-7, the V gene TRBV6-5, with TRBD1 as a possible D gene (6 bases). Per germline, CDR1 MNHEY and CDR2 SVGAGI. The CDR3 contains 15 residues. Trimming took off 0 bases at V and 3 bases at J, with 12 bases between the two ends. CDR3 coding DNA: TGTGCCAGCAGTTACTCTTCAGGGGTGCGCTACGAGCAGTACTTC. This sequence encodes CASSYSSGVRYEQYF.

The chain combines TRBV29-1 with TRBJ2-1; 9 bases map to TRBD1. Germline lookup yields CDR1 SQVTM and CDR2 ANQGSEA. V trimming: 5 bases; J trimming: 2 bases; junction bases outside the gene matches: 4. The CDR3 is 14 amino acids. The CDR3 nucleotides read TGCAGCGTTATGGACAGGGGAACCTACAATGAGCAGTTCTTC. It is translated as CSVMDRGTYNEQFF.

The chain employs TRBV28 and TRBJ2-2; D remains ambiguous. The germline gives CDR1 MDHEN, CDR2 SYDVKM. V shed 5 bases and J shed 3 bases, with 4 bases lying between them. This CDR3 is 12 amino acids long. For the CDR3, the DNA is TGTGCCAGCAGTCCCCACACCGGGGAGCTGTTTTTT. Protein product: CASSPHTGELFF.

Written as DNA, the CDR3 is TGTGCCAGCGGCACTTTGAACACTGAAGCTTTCTTT. It codes for CASGTLNTEAFF. This chain uses TRBV7-2 with TRBJ1-1; D not resolved. The CDR3 spans 12 residues. The V gene lost 8 bases and the J gene lost 0 bases, with 7 bases spanning the gap. Germline CDR1 is SGHTA and CDR2 is FQGNSA.

The chain couples TRBV7-6 to TRBJ2-5; unclear D gene. The CDR3 spans 15 residues. V shed 3 bases and J shed 1 base, with 12 bases lying between them. Germline assignment: CDR1 SGHVS and CDR2 FNYEAQ. The DNA for the CDR3 is TGTGCCAGCAGCTTTGGCCGGCCCCGCCAAGAGACCCAGTACTTC. It codes for CASSFGRPRQETQYF.

To note about this clone: One junction end does not reproduce the germline sequence, and a read error may be involved. V gene TRBV7-9 combines with J gene TRBJ1-3, with a tentative D call TRBD1 (5 bases). The CDR3 sequence is 17 residues long. Germline loops: CDR1 SEHNR, CDR2 FQNEAQ (reference sequence). The DNA of the CDR3 is TGTGCCAGCAGTTTAGGGACGGGCGAGGGCTCTGGAAACACCATATATTTT. Translated: CASSLGTGEGSGNTIYF.

V and J are TRBV19 and TRBJ1-1; D is uncertain. The CDR3 is 12 residues long. Germline V gene sequence: CDR1 LNHDA, CDR2 SQIVND (reference sequence). Trimming took 3 bases from V and 0 from J, leaving 2 bases between them. CDR3 nucleotides: TGTGCCAGTAGTATTGTGAACACTGAAGCTTTCTTT. Protein product: CASSIVNTEAFF.

The rearrangement links TRBV5-1 to TRBJ2-6; D remains unclear. The germline CDR1 and CDR2 sequences are SGHRS and YFSETQ. Deletions cut 4 bases from V and 4 bases from J, with 9 bases between. This CDR3 region has 14 residues. The chain's CDR3 is CASSPETGANVLTF. Here the CDR3 DNA reads TGCGCCAGCAGCCCAGAAACGGGGGCCAACGTCCTGACTTTC.

This clone was recorded a few times. The chain is built from TRBV28 and TRBJ2-7; D gene unclear. Germline V CDR1 and CDR2: MDHEN, SYDVKM. The CDR3 runs to 12 residues. V was pared by 3 bases and J by 1 base, with 4 bases between. The CDR3 coding sequence is TGTGCCAGCAGTTTTGAATCCTACGAGCAGTACTTC. Translated, it gives CASSFESYEQYF.

The chain recombines TRBV9 with TRBJ1-4, with no clear D. Per germline, CDR1 SGDLS and CDR2 YYNGEE. V lost 4 bases, J lost 0 bases, and 10 bases lay in between. CDR3 length: 15 amino acids. The chain's CDR3 is CASSPRGATNEKLFF. CDR3 coding DNA: TGTGCCAGCAGCCCACGGGGTGCAACTAATGAAAAACTGTTTTTT.

The chain employs TRBV15 and TRBJ2-1, with D unclear. Germline CDR1 reads LNHNV; CDR2 reads YYDKDF (reference sequence). CDR3 length: 16 amino acids. Trimming removed 1 base at V and 0 bases at J, with 10 bases between. The CDR3 sequence: CATSRGLSGSYNEQFF. In DNA form, the CDR3 reads TGTGCCACCAGCAGAGGGCTATCAGGCTCCTACAATGAGCAGTTCTTC.

This clone has just one count. Here the CDR3 reads CACSVLVDTQYF. CDR3 DNA: TGTGCTTGTAGCGTTCTGGTAGATACGCAGTATTTT. The chain couples TRBV30 to TRBJ2-3, with D possibly being TRBD2 (5 bases). The length of the CDR3 is 12 residues. Germline CDR1 and CDR2: GTSNPN and SVGIG (reference sequence).

This chain joins TRBV7-3 and TRBJ2-1; TRBD2 matches at 7 bases. This CDR3 has 16 residues. V gave up 0 bases and J gave up 4 bases; unmatched junction bases: 6. Germline values: CDR1 SGHTA, CDR2 FQGTGA. CDR3 region: CASSLTPTSRYNEQFF. In DNA form, the CDR3 reads TGTGCCAGCAGCTTAACTCCGACTAGCAGGTACAATGAGCAGTTCTTC.